In this sample, the clone carrying this TCR beta chain turned up a few times. These data belong to a study of blood T cell repertoires in COVID-19. Turning to the study itself: Spain, Italy and the United States supplied samples that represented acute and convalescent COVID-19. Sample material is recorded as cDNA or gDNA derived from T cells, B-cell-depleted T cells, or PBMCs.

Original handling: Scientists estimated how many nucleated cells there were by amplifying reference gene primers. Measured with immunoSEQ multiplex PCR; TCRdb has only the in-frame clones, and not every one. V, J and clone size derive from that table, while D and trimming were established from the DNA sequence. Seen here are about 190,000 clones, around 85% observed once, and the top ten hold approximately 1%. The V segment lost 5 bases and the J segment 6 bases; nucleotides outside the gene matches: 11. The V gene's germline CDR1 is SGHVS and CDR2 FNYEAQ. The CDR3 extends over 16 amino acids. The sequenced material came from peripheral blood. This clonotype originated in a man under 40 with acute or convalescent COVID-19. The chain recombines TRBV7-6 with TRBJ2-3; 10 nucleotides align to TRBD2. The DNA for the CDR3 is TGTGCCAGCAGCAGACTAGCGGGCGTCCCCCACGATACGCAGTATTTT. Translation: CASSRLAGVPHDTQYF.